Below are 18 T cell receptor beta chains sequenced from a single sample in a study of PD-L1 blockade in urothelial cancer. Measured with immunoSEQ multiplex PCR; TCRdb has only the in-frame clones, and not every one. The table has about 74,000 clones, approximately 81% seen once. The sequences come from PBMCs, collected around atezolizumab (anti-PD-L1) treatment. The origin of the receptors is a man in his 70s with urothelial cancer.

CDR3 coding DNA: TGTGCCAGTAAGGACAGCGTTGCCTCTGGAAACACCATATATTTT. Its protein is CASKDSVASGNTIYF. J is TRBJ1-3 and V is TRBV19; possibly TRBD1 for D (6 bases). There are 15 residues in the CDR3. CDR1 and CDR2 from the germline V gene are LNHDA and SQIVND (reference sequence). Trimming cost V 7 bases and J 0 bases, with 13 bases left between them.

The V and J genes are TRBV19 and TRBJ1-5; the D gene is possibly TRBD1 (6 bases). V gave up 7 bases and J gave up 4 bases, with 17 bases separating them. The V gene's germline CDR1 is LNHDA and CDR2 SQIVND (reference sequence). This CDR3 spans 15 amino acids. In DNA form, the CDR3 reads TGTGCCAGTACCACTCTACAGGGAGTAAATCAGCCCCAGCATTTT. Its protein product is CASTTLQGVNQPQHF.

The chain employs TRBV11-2 and TRBJ1-4; D call uncertain. The CDR3 loop spans 15 amino acids. The germline CDR1 and CDR2 sequences are SGHAT and FQNNGV. V dropped 5 bases and J dropped 5 bases, with 15 bases sitting between them. The CDR3 loop reads CASSPAVGRNEKLFF. CDR3 in DNA: TGTGCCAGCAGCCCGGCCGTGGGGAGAAATGAAAAACTGTTTTTT.

The chain employs TRBV5-5 and TRBJ2-7; a weak D match, TRBD2 (5 bases). Per germline, CDR1 SGHKS and CDR2 YYEKEE (reference sequence). The CDR3 consists of 15 residues. Trimming took 2 bases from V and 0 from J, leaving 12 bases between them. The CDR3 nucleotides read TGTGCCAGCAGCTTCGGAGCGGTGAGCTCCTACGAGCAGTACTTC. It yields the protein CASSFGAVSSYEQYF.

V is TRBV9 and J is TRBJ2-5, with 7 bases lining up with TRBD2. Germline CDR1 SGDLS, CDR2 YYNGEE. J gave up 4 bases and V 0 bases, and 6 bases lay outside the gene matches. This CDR3 spans 15 amino acids. The CDR3 region has the DNA TGTGCCAGCAGCGTAGGTGGCAGGGAGGGAGAGACCCAGTACTTC. Translating it yields CASSVGGREGETQYF.

The chain is built from TRBV28 and TRBJ2-1, with 12 positions matching TRBD1. Germline V gene data show CDR1 as MDHEN and CDR2 as SYDVKM. V dropped 5 bases and J dropped 8; count of bases not matched to a gene: 10. The CDR3 runs to 16 residues. CDR3: CASSLLPGTGGHEQFF. Written as DNA, the CDR3 is TGTGCCAGCAGTCTCCTTCCGGGGACAGGGGGCCATGAGCAGTTCTTC.

The CDR3 protein is CASSEISHGGNEQFF. CDR3 coding DNA: TGTGCCAGCAGTGAAATCTCTCATGGCGGGAATGAGCAGTTCTTC. The genes are TRBV6-1 and TRBJ2-1; a possible D gene is TRBD2 (5 bases). Germline V gene lookup returns CDR1 MNHNS and CDR2 SASEGT. The CDR3 covers 15 residues. Trimming removed 2 bases from V and 7 bases from J, with 15 bases in between.

The chain joins TRBV11-2 to TRBJ2-1; 9 positions agree with TRBD2. After removal of 4 bases from V and 4 bases from J, the junction contained 5 bases not matched to a gene. CDR1 SGHAT and CDR2 FQNNGV come from the germline V gene. The CDR3 loop spans 15 amino acids. The CDR3 region has the DNA TGTGCCAGCAGCTCAAGACTAGCGGTATACAATGAGCAGTTCTTC. Protein product: CASSSRLAVYNEQFF.

This chain connects TRBV29-1 to TRBJ1-2, with 7 bases identical to TRBD1. Germline assignment: CDR1 SQVTM and CDR2 ANQGSEA. With V trimmed by 6 bases and J by 1 base, 14 bases remained unmatched. The CDR3 consists of 16 residues. The CDR3 DNA reads as TGCAGCGTCATTCCACTGAACAGGGGCCTTAACTATGGCTACACCTTC. This codes for CSVIPLNRGLNYGYTF.

The CDR3 spells CATVQASGNTIYF. Written as DNA, the CDR3 is TGTGCCACCGTACAGGCCTCTGGAAACACCATATATTTT. The genes are TRBV10-3 and TRBJ1-3; a possible D gene is TRBD1 (5 bases). V dropped 10 bases and J dropped 0 bases, with 10 bases sitting between them. The CDR3 consists of 13 residues. Germline lookup yields CDR1 ENHRY and CDR2 SYGVKD.

This clone was counted between two and nine times. J is TRBJ2-2 and V is TRBV18; TRBD1 aligns across 8 bases. Germline CDR1 KGHSH, CDR2 LQKENI. CDR3 length: 15 amino acids. Trimming took 3 bases from V and 7 from J; bases not matched to a gene: 7. In DNA form, the CDR3 reads TGTGCCAGCTCACCCCCAGGGGGCGCCATCGGGGAGCTGTTTTTT. As protein: CASSPPGGAIGELFF.

The rearrangement uses TRBV5-1 and TRBJ1-2; TRBD1 aligns across 8 bases. Trimming took 4 bases from V and 8 from J; bases not matched to a gene: 7. Per the germline V gene, CDR1 is SGHRS and CDR2 is YFSETQ. The CDR3 loop spans 13 amino acids. Here the CDR3 DNA reads TGCGCCAGCAGCCATGACAGGGGAGAAGGCTACACCTTC. Translated, it gives CASSHDRGEGYTF.

V and J are TRBV6-1 and TRBJ2-1, with 9 bases identical to TRBD2. The length of the CDR3 is 15 residues. CDR1 MNHNS and CDR2 SASEGT come from the germline V gene. With 7 bases clipped from V and 10 bases from J, the junction kept 14 bases outside the gene matches. The CDR3 DNA reads as TGTGCCAGCACTGGGCGGGAGGGCCCTCGCGGGGAGCAGTTCTTC. Encoded protein: CASTGREGPRGEQFF.

This clone was seen once. The CDR3 region is CASGSTGELFF. The DNA for the CDR3 is TGTGCCAGCGGGAGCACCGGGGAGCTGTTTTTT. The V call is TRBV19, the J call TRBJ2-2, with D tentatively TRBD2 (6 bases). Per the germline V gene, CDR1 is LNHDA and CDR2 is SQIVND (reference sequence). V lost 9 bases to trimming and J lost 4 bases, with 6 bases between them. This CDR3 comprises 11 residues.

V gene TRBV7-8 combines with J gene TRBJ2-7; 8 bases are shared with TRBD1. Trimming removed 5 bases from V and 4 bases from J; junction bases left unmatched: 7. CDR1 and CDR2 from the germline V gene are SGHVS and FQNEAQ. The CDR3 consists of 14 residues. The CDR3 bases are TGTGCCAGCAGCCCGGGACAGGTGGGGTACGAGCAGTACTTC. Its translation is CASSPGQVGYEQYF.

V usage is TRBV9 and J usage is TRBJ2-1; perhaps TRBD2 as D (5 bases). This CDR3 is built from 17 residues. V lost 1 base to trimming and J lost 0 bases, with 14 bases between them. Germline V lookup: CDR1 SGDLS, CDR2 YYNGEE. CDR3 in DNA: TGTGCCAGCAGCGTAAATTCTCGAGGGAGCTCCTACAATGAGCAGTTCTTC. This codes for CASSVNSRGSSYNEQFF.

The CDR3 spells CASLSGITIDTQYF. For the CDR3, the DNA is TGTGCCAGCCTCTCCGGGATTACCATAGATACGCAGTATTTT. The chain joins TRBV28 to TRBJ2-3; D perhaps matches TRBD2 (5 bases). Germline-derived CDR1 and CDR2 are MDHEN and SYDVKM. This CDR3 spans 14 amino acids. V lost 8 bases, J lost 5 bases, and 17 bases lay in between.

The CDR3 coding sequence is TGTGCCAGCAGTTACTCGACAGGGCGTTATGGCTACACCTTC. It yields the protein CASSYSTGRYGYTF. The J gene is TRBJ1-2, the V gene TRBV6-5, with 7 bases aligning to TRBD1. V shed 0 bases, J shed 5 bases, and the junction held 3 bases outside the gene matches. The CDR3 length is 14 residues. The germline CDR1 and CDR2 sequences are MNHEY and SVGAGI.